Presented here are 17 T cell receptor beta chains from one specimen sequenced in a study of cytomegalovirus exposure and HLA in healthy donors. Primers included in the PCR were 60 Vbeta and 13 Jbeta primers. This table comes from immunoSEQ multiplex PCR, and its TCRdb copy is limited to in-frame clones, with some not included. The profile shows about 210,000 clones, more than 80% of them singletons. The sample comprised PBMCs. Receptor source: a man younger than 40 in good health and CMV-seronegative.

This chain connects TRBV7-6 to TRBJ2-5, with TRBD2 as a possible D gene (6 bases). Germline assignment: CDR1 SGHVS and CDR2 FNYEAQ. V lost 3 bases, J lost 7 bases, and 12 bases lay in between. The CDR3 is 13 residues long. The CDR3 is CASSLGGIVTQYF. DNA for the CDR3: TGTGCCAGCAGCTTGGGGGGTATTGTGACCCAGTACTTC.

The chain employs TRBV6-5 and TRBJ2-1; D is unclear. Looked up from germline, CDR1 is MNHEY and CDR2 is SVGAGI. Trimming took off 4 bases at V and 3 bases at J, with 10 bases between the two ends. CDR3 length: 14 residues. The CDR3 here is CASSSGLGYNEQFF. CDR3 nucleotides: TGTGCCAGCAGTTCTGGGCTTGGCTACAATGAGCAGTTCTTC.

V usage is TRBV27 and J usage is TRBJ2-7; D is possibly TRBD1 (6 bases). Germline CDR1 and CDR2: MNHEY and SMNVEV (reference sequence). V lost 2 bases, J lost 2 bases, and 10 bases lay in between. The CDR3 has 14 residues. CDR3 amino acids: CASSLEQGTYEQYF. CDR3 sequence (DNA): TGTGCCAGCAGTTTAGAACAGGGAACCTACGAGCAGTACTTC.

This chain links TRBV2 with TRBJ2-1, with TRBD1 matching over 9 bases. CDR1 SNHLY and CDR2 FYNNEI come from the germline V gene. The length of the CDR3 is 14 residues. The trim removed 5 bases at V and 8 bases at J, leaving 7 bases unmatched. The CDR3 loop reads CASSLRTGVDEQFF. CDR3 bases: TGTGCCAGCAGTCTCCGGACAGGGGTGGATGAGCAGTTCTTC.

The rearrangement links TRBV7-9 to TRBJ1-2, with unresolved D. Trimming pared 3 bases from V and 5 bases from J, leaving 10 bases between. From germline, CDR1 is SEHNR and CDR2 FQNEAQ (reference sequence). The CDR3 spans 13 residues. The DNA of the CDR3 is TGTGCCAGCAGCTTTACAGCCACATATGGCTACACCTTC. Translated, it gives CASSFTATYGYTF.

The chain has TRBV7-9 and TRBJ2-1; D possibly corresponds to TRBD2 (5 bases). Germline lookup yields CDR1 SEHNR and CDR2 FQNEAQ (reference sequence). Trimming removed 5 bases at V and 4 bases at J, with 15 bases between. The CDR3 runs 15 residues. CDR3 bases: TGTGCCAGCAGCCAGGTGAGGGCAGGTTACAATGAGCAGTTCTTC. It specifies CASSQVRAGYNEQFF.

The chain is built from TRBV4-2 and TRBJ2-7; TRBD1 agrees at 8 bases. Germline V lookup: CDR1 LGHNA, CDR2 YNFKEQ. J was trimmed by 2 bases and V by 3 bases; bases with no gene match: 9. The CDR3 loop spans 16 amino acids. The CDR3 DNA sequence: TGTGCCAGCAGCCACCCCGGCTCAGGGGGCCCCTACGAGCAGTACTTC. Amino acid sequence: CASSHPGSGGPYEQYF.

As concerns this clone: The same CDR3 can be traced to other DNA sequences in this sample. The chain links TRBV7-9 to TRBJ1-5, with 7 nucleotides matching TRBD1. Unmatched junction bases numbered 5, after V lost 5 bases and J lost 7 bases. The CDR3 extends over 13 amino acids. Germline CDR1 and CDR2: SEHNR and FQNEAQ (reference sequence). CDR3 nucleotides: TGTGCCAGCAGCCCGACAGGGAACCAGCCCCAGCATTTT. As protein: CASSPTGNQPQHF. The full variable domain, rest sourced from reference TRBV7-9 and TRBJ1-5, is DTGVSQNPRHKITKRGQNVTFRCDPISEHNRLYWYRQTLGQGPEFLTYFQNEAQLEKSRLLSDRFSAERPKGSFSTLEIQRTEQGDSAMYLCASSPTGNQPQHFGDGTRLSIL.

The chain recombines TRBV27 with TRBJ1-5; D ambiguous. V was cut by 10 bases and J by 4 bases, with 5 bases left in between. CDR3 length: 10 residues. CDR1 is MNHEY and CDR2 is SMNVEV in the germline V gene (reference sequence). The CDR3 is CATNNQPQHF. In nucleotides, the CDR3 is TGTGCCACCAATAATCAGCCCCAGCATTTT.

The chain links TRBV5-6 to TRBJ2-7; D perhaps matches TRBD1 (6 bases). CDR1 and CDR2 (germline): SGHDT, YYEEEE. The CDR3 runs to 13 residues. V was cut by 4 bases and J by 3 bases, with 11 bases left in between. The CDR3 coding sequence is TGTGCCAGCAGCCCCGGACAGTACTACGAGCAGTACTTC. Amino acids: CASSPGQYYEQYF.

This chain joins TRBV7-2 and TRBJ2-7; TRBD2 matches 14 bases. Trimming took 2 bases from V and 7 from J; bases not matched to a gene: 13. CDR3 length: 18 amino acids. The germline V gene encodes CDR1 SGHTA and CDR2 FQGNSA. The CDR3 spells CASSLSSAPGLAGVEQYF. In DNA, the CDR3 is TGTGCCAGCAGCTTATCGTCCGCCCCGGGACTAGCGGGGGTAGAGCAGTACTTC. Full variable domain (rest looked up from reference TRBV7-2 and TRBJ2-7): GAGVSQSPSNKVTEKGKDVELRCDPISGHTALYWYRQSLGQGLEFLIYFQGNSAPDKSGLPSDRFSAERTGGSVSTLTIQRTQQEDSAVYLCASSLSSAPGLAGVEQYFGPGTRLTVT.

The J gene is TRBJ1-1, the V gene TRBV2; 8 nucleotides match TRBD1. The V gene end was trimmed by 3 bases and the J gene end by 6 bases; junction bases not matched to a gene: 3. The CDR3 extends over 13 amino acids. The germline V gene has CDR1 SNHLY and CDR2 FYNNEI. CDR3: CASSDRGQAEAFF. In DNA form, the CDR3 reads TGTGCCAGCAGTGACAGGGGGCAAGCTGAAGCTTTCTTT.

The V and J genes are TRBV7-9 and TRBJ2-7, with a possible D match to TRBD1 (6 bases). The CDR3 covers 14 residues. Germline V CDR1 and CDR2: SEHNR, FQNEAQ (reference sequence). With 1 base removed from V and 5 bases from J, the gap between germline ends came to 12 bases. CDR3 sequence: CASSLVQGSDEQYF. The CDR3 bases are TGTGCCAGCAGCTTAGTACAGGGATCGGACGAGCAGTACTTC.

The chain combines TRBV7-2 with TRBJ1-2; possible D gene TRBD1, 6 bases. CDR3 size: 13 residues. Germline V gene lookup returns CDR1 SGHTA and CDR2 FQGNSA. V gave up 4 bases and J gave up 4 bases, with 10 bases separating them. DNA of the CDR3: TGTGCCAGCAGCTCAACAGGGTTCTATGGCTACACCTTC. Encoded protein: CASSSTGFYGYTF.

As concerns this clone: The identical CDR3 is also encoded by other nucleotide sequences in the sample. V usage is TRBV5-4 and J usage is TRBJ1-4; D is uncertain. This CDR3 spans 13 amino acids. The germline V and J ends were trimmed by 0 bases and 5 bases, with 5 bases remaining between them. Germline assignment: CDR1 SGHNT and CDR2 YYREEE (reference sequence). The CDR3 loop is CASSLERNEKLFF. The CDR3 DNA reads TGTGCCAGCAGCTTGGAGCGGAATGAAAAACTGTTTTTT.

In its sample, this clone was seen once. This chain connects TRBV10-1 to TRBJ2-5; 8 positions match TRBD2. Germline loops: CDR1 WNHNN, CDR2 SYGVQD (reference sequence). V lost 10 bases to trimming and J lost 2 bases; unmatched junction nucleotides: 6. This CDR3 region has 13 residues. CDR3 in amino acids: CATASSGQETQYF. The CDR3 DNA sequence: TGCGCCACCGCTTCTAGCGGGCAAGAGACCCAGTACTTC.

The genes are TRBV2 and TRBJ1-1; TRBD1 might be the D (6 bases). The CDR3 runs to 15 residues. Germline assignment: CDR1 SNHLY and CDR2 FYNNEI. V was trimmed by 7 bases and J by 5 bases, leaving 20 bases between them. The CDR3 DNA follows: TGTGCCAGCAAGGGAGGGGGAGGCTTTCAAACTGAAGCTTTCTTT. This gives the protein CASKGGGGFQTEAFF.